A single sample gave rise to the 4 T cell receptor beta chains below, sequenced in a study of T cells in Graves' hyperthyroidism and ophthalmopathy. TCR beta CDR3 regions were amplified from RNA. A set of HTBI primers served as the primers for a first-round RT-PCR of the TCR CDR3. Each CDR3 protein is one row after TCRdb ran MiXCR on the multiplex PCR reads. This table has some 440,000 distinct CDR3 sequences, 15% to 19% appearing once. The sequencing input was blood. These receptor sequences come from a woman between 18 and 30 years old with Graves' hyperthyroidism.

This clonotype was seen more than once but under ten times. The chain couples TRBV4-1 to TRBJ2-1, with 7 bases that match TRBD2. Germline assignment: CDR1 MGHRA and CDR2 YSYEKL. Germline trimming cut 5 bases from V and 11 bases from J; bases unmatched to any gene: 3. This CDR3 spans 11 amino acids. The CDR3 region is CASSGRAKQFF. The CDR3 bases are TGCGCCAGCAGCGGGAGGGCTAAGCAGTTCTTC.

This clonotype turned up a few times. No conserved phenylalanine or tryptophan is present at the end of the CDR3, so a read error is the likely explanation. This chain joins TRBV2 and TRBJ1-1; no reliable D call. Per the germline V gene, CDR1 is SNHLY and CDR2 is FYNNEI. V dropped 6 bases and J dropped 2 bases, with 13 bases sitting between them. There are 14 residues in the CDR3. The CDR3 DNA reads as TGTGCCAGCAGCCCCTCAGGTGACAACACTGAAGCTTTCCTT. Its protein is CASSPSGDNTEAFL.

The chain uses TRBV7-2 and TRBJ2-1; D not certain. The germline gives CDR1 SGHTA, CDR2 FQGNSA. The V end lost 1 base, the J end lost 4 bases, and 8 bases lay between the germline ends. The CDR3 is made up of 14 amino acids. The chain's CDR3 is CASSLVAHYNEQFF. In nucleotides, the CDR3 is TGTGCCAGCAGCTTAGTGGCGCATTACAATGAGCAGTTCTTC.

This clonotype was seen at least ten times. The V gene is TRBV27, the J gene TRBJ1-1; D ambiguous. The germline V gene has CDR1 MNHEY and CDR2 SMNVEV (reference sequence). The CDR3 spans 13 residues. With 4 bases removed from V and 4 bases from J, the gap between germline ends came to 10 bases. DNA of the CDR3: TGTGCCAGCAGTTCATTGGTTAGCACTGAAGCTTTCTTT. It codes for CASSSLVSTEAFF.